In this sample, the clone carrying this T cell receptor beta chain turned up once. What it binds is unknown. The sample is drawn from a study of cytomegalovirus exposure and HLA in healthy donors. General observations from the study: The authors later found HLA-associated TCR beta chains more clonally expanded than equally common others. TRBV6-2, TRBV6-3 and some other V segments were unresolvable in 87-base-pair reads. High sensitivity and specificity were reportedly achieved when the classifier diagnosed cytomegalovirus status.

Looked up from germline, CDR1 is SQVTM and CDR2 is ANQGSEA. Trimming took 3 bases from V and 3 from J; bases not matched to a gene: 11. This CDR3 region has 15 residues. The PCR made use of 60 Vbeta and 13 Jbeta primers. Assay used: immunoSEQ multiplex PCR; TCRdb lists only in-frame clones, some missing. The profile shows about 80,000 clones, less than 85% of them singletons. The chain is built from TRBV29-1 and TRBJ2-7; 7 positions agree with TRBD1. Sequencing was carried out using PBMCs. This clonotype was sampled from a human donor in good health. The CDR3 bases are TGCAGCGTTGAGTACCGGGACAGACTTTTCTACGAGCAGTACTTC. Translating it yields CSVEYRDRLFYEQYF.